The rows below give T cell receptor beta chains drawn from one sample of a study of blood T cell repertoires in COVID-19. TCRdb's table, derived via immunoSEQ multiplex PCR, lists solely in-frame clones and lacks some. Altogether around 120,000 clones are present, roughly 89% being singletons, with the ten largest covering under 4.5%. The material sequenced was peripheral blood. The source of these receptors is a woman aged 55-69 years with COVID-19, enrolled during active disease. Each CDR3 is given with its conserved first and last residue. D genes are given only for firm matches. Not every row has a clone size; where given, it reads once, few, many or a size class.

clone_size j_call d_call v_call cdr3_nt cdr3_aa
. TRBJ2-7 . TRBV21-1 TGTGCCAGCAGCGCGTCGAGATCCTACGAGCAGTACTTC CASSASRSYEQYF
. TRBJ2-5 TRBD2 TRBV5-1 TGCGCCAGCAGCTTGTCCCAAGCGGGGCTAGAGACCCAGTACTTC CASSLSQAGLETQYF
. TRBJ1-6 . TRBV6-2/TRBV6-3 TGTGCCAGCAGTCTCTATAATTCACCCCTCCACTTT CASSLYNSPLHF
. TRBJ2-7 TRBD1 TRBV5-1 TGCGCCAGCAGCTTGGGGGGACAGCGCGGCTCCTACGAGCAGTACTTC CASSLGGQRGSYEQYF
. TRBJ2-5 TRBD1 TRBV11-2 TGTGCCAGCAGGGGCGGGACAGGGAGGCTGGAGACCCAGTACTTC CASRGGTGRLETQYF
. TRBJ1-6 . TRBV5-1 TGCGCCAGCGGCGAGCAGGACACCAATTCACCCCTCCACTTT CASGEQDTNSPLHF
. TRBJ1-2 . TRBV7-9 TGTGCCAGCAGCTTTAGGCAGGCAGCCTATGGCTACACCTTC CASSFRQAAYGYTF
. TRBJ1-1 . TRBV19 TGTGCCAGTAGTATGGGCTCAGTGAACACTGAAGCTTTCTTT CASSMGSVNTEAFF
once TRBJ2-6 TRBD1 TRBV27 TGTGCCAGCAGTGGAAGATCCCCTGGACAGGGTAACTCTGGGGCCAACGTCCTGACTTTC CASSGRSPGQGNSGANVLTF
. TRBJ1-3 . TRBV9 TGTGCCAGCAGCATACAGGGAGCAGGAAACACCATATATTTT CASSIQGAGNTIYF
. TRBJ1-6 . TRBV5-4 TGTGCCAGCAGCTTGTCCGGGACTTATTCACCCCTCCACTTT CASSLSGTYSPLHF
. TRBJ1-2 TRBD1 TRBV29-1 TGCAGCGTCTTGCCGGACAGGGGGGCTGGCTACACCTTC CSVLPDRGAGYTF
once TRBJ2-2 . TRBV7-2 TGTGCCAGCAGCTTAGCGACTATCACCGGGGAGCTGTTTTTT CASSLATITGELFF
. TRBJ2-1 TRBD1 TRBV10-3 TGTGCCATCAGTGAGTCCCAACGACAGGGATCCTACAATGAGCAGTTCTTC CAISESQRQGSYNEQFF
few TRBJ1-6 . TRBV11-2 TGTGCCAGCAGCTTCAGTTCACCCCTCCACTTT CASSFSSPLHF
. TRBJ2-2 . TRBV3-1/TRBV3-2 TGTGCCAGCAGCCAAGCCGGGGTCAAAGGGCAAGTCGCCGGGGAGCTGTTTTTT CASSQAGVKGQVAGELFF
. TRBJ2-7 TRBD1 TRBV6-6 TGTGCCAGCAGAAAGGACAGGGGGCATACGTACGAGCAGTACTTC CASRKDRGHTYEQYF
. TRBJ2-3 TRBD2 TRBV20-1 TGCAGTGCTAGTTATCCTAGCGGGGGGACCTTAACAATTCCAGATACGCAGTATTTT CSASYPSGGTLTIPDTQYF
. TRBJ2-1 . TRBV7-3 TGTGCCAGCAGCCCGCTCCGGGGGACCTACAATGAGCAGTTCTTC CASSPLRGTYNEQFF
. TRBJ2-5 . TRBV9 TGTGCCAGCAGCGTAGATGTACAAGAGACCCAGTACTTC CASSVDVQETQYF
. TRBJ2-7 . TRBV7-9 TGTGCCAGCAGCTCGACTGGCAGGGCGAGTCGTGAGCAGTACTTC CASSSTGRASREQYF
few TRBJ1-4 . TRBV6-5 TGTGCCAGCAGTTATTACCAGGACATCGGTGAAAAACTGTTTTTT CASSYYQDIGEKLFF